The clone carrying this T cell receptor (beta chain) was detected a few times. This entry is derived from a study of regulatory T cells in long-lasting Graves disease. On the study more broadly: Newly diagnosed Graves' patients had taken antithyroid drugs under 3 months.

As for time point: newly diagnosed GD, antithyroid drugs for less than 3 months. The TCR library was prepared using RNA isolated from PBMCs. Trimming at V came to 8 bases and at J to 4 bases, leaving 9 bases not matched to a gene. CDR1 and CDR2 from the germline V gene are MNHNS and SASEGT. This CDR3 spans 15 amino acids. Building of the TCR beta libraries involved iRepertoire HTBI primers and Arm-PCR of CDR3 regions. TCRdb re-called the multiplex PCR reads with MiXCR, one entry per CDR3 protein. The repertoire includes roughly 250,000 distinct CDR3 sequences, around a sixth of them detected once, and 14% sits in the top ten. The data were also submitted as part of a second study, on T cells in Graves' hyperthyroidism and ophthalmopathy.

This clonotype was sampled from a woman aged 30 to 39 with Graves disease. The sample was peripheral blood mononuclear cells (PBMCs), taken at new diagnosis, from a patient treated with antithyroid drugs. This chain joins TRBV6-1 and TRBJ2-1; 9 nucleotides match TRBD2. The CDR3 protein is CASRGGGVGYNEQFF. CDR3 DNA sequence: TGTGCCAGCCGGGGCGGGGGGGTCGGTTACAATGAGCAGTTCTTC.